What follows are 26 T cell receptor beta chains derived from one specimen sequenced in a study of T-cell memory formation after mild COVID-19 (dated by TCRdb to about 2021). Libraries were prepared through 5' RACE. TCRdb names Illumina NovaSeq 6000 as the instrument used. The raw public data were reprocessed by TCRdb itself: fastp quality trimming at Q25, MiXCR clonotype calling, in-frame beta chains only. CDR3 protein sequences are deduplicated, and each keeps its most common genes and DNA. In this sample the table shows about 290,000 distinct CDR3 sequences, about a sixth of which occur a single time. The ten largest clones capture roughly 23% of the sample. Sequenced input: PBMCs or a T cell subset sorted from them (not recorded which). These TCRs come from a man aged 18-30 years who had mild COVID-19 (a few samples of this study predate the infection). The sample titles of this study are shuffled in the database, so cell type and time point are left out; the donor was told from shared clones.

This clonotype was observed a few times. The chain has TRBV9 and TRBJ1-6, with TRBD1 matching 7 bases. Germline CDR1 is SGDLS and CDR2 is YYNGEE. CDR3 length: 15 amino acids. V gave up 3 bases and J gave up 8 bases; unmatched junction bases: 8. The CDR3 coding sequence is TGTGCCAGCAGCGAGAGGGGGGACAGCTATTCACCCCTCCACTTT. This translates into CASSERGDSYSPLHF.

The CDR3 spells CASSPGTSGGLVQFF. CDR3 in DNA: TGTGCCAGCAGCCCCGGGACTAGCGGGGGCTTGGTGCAGTTCTTC. The chain employs TRBV7-3 and TRBJ2-1; 14 bases are shared with TRBD2. There are 15 residues in the CDR3. The germline V gene encodes CDR1 SGHTA and CDR2 FQGTGA. V lost 5 bases to trimming and J lost 12 bases; unmatched junction nucleotides: 9.

The chain is built from TRBV18 and TRBJ2-5, with D perhaps assigned TRBD1 or TRBD2 (5 bases each). The V end lost 7 bases, the J end lost 2 bases, and 17 bases lay between the germline ends. The CDR3 extends over 15 amino acids. Germline assignment: CDR1 KGHSH and CDR2 LQKENI. The CDR3 reads CASFPRDAAQETQYF. CDR3 DNA: TGTGCCAGCTTCCCCCGGGACGCCGCTCAAGAGACCCAGTACTTC.

This chain joins TRBV18 and TRBJ2-1, with 7 bases matching TRBD2. CDR1 KGHSH and CDR2 LQKENI come from the germline V gene. The CDR3 loop spans 15 amino acids. V trimming: 2 bases; J trimming: 5 bases; junction bases outside the gene matches: 6. This CDR3 reads CASSPWRGSDNEQFF. Here the CDR3 DNA reads TGTGCCAGCTCACCATGGCGGGGGTCCGACAATGAGCAGTTCTTC.

This clonotype was counted between two and nine times. The chain employs TRBV6-2 or TRBV6-3 and TRBJ2-7; a possible D gene is TRBD1 (6 bases). Trimming removed 2 bases at V and 0 bases at J, with 8 bases between. The V gene's germline CDR1 is MNHEY and CDR2 SVGEGT. CDR3 size: 14 residues. The DNA for the CDR3 is TGTGCCAGCAGTTACGCAGGGGACTCCTACGAGCAGTACGTC. Amino acids: CASSYAGDSYEQYV.

The genes are TRBV15 and TRBJ1-5, with 11 bases aligning to TRBD1. Germline V gene sequence: CDR1 LNHNV, CDR2 YYDKDF (reference sequence). CDR3 length: 16 amino acids. After removal of 3 bases from V and 3 bases from J, the junction contained 4 bases not matched to a gene. The CDR3 DNA follows: TGTGCCACCAGCAGGAGGACAGGGGGCCTCAATCAGCCCCAGCATTTT. Amino acid sequence: CATSRRTGGLNQPQHF.

V is TRBV4-1 and J is TRBJ2-1; D is undetermined. Trimming left V 1 base short and J 4 bases short, with 14 bases between. Germline-derived CDR1 and CDR2 are MGHRA and YSYEKL. The CDR3 is 16 residues long. This chain's CDR3 is CASSQVDPIAYNEQFF. The DNA of the CDR3 is TGCGCCAGCAGCCAAGTAGATCCGATAGCATACAATGAGCAGTTCTTC.

The J gene is TRBJ2-3, the V gene TRBV20-1; 7 positions agree with TRBD2. This CDR3 is built from 15 residues. Per the germline V gene, CDR1 is DFQATT and CDR2 is SNEGSKA (reference sequence). V dropped 4 bases and J dropped 2; count of bases not matched to a gene: 9. The CDR3 sequence: CSAKTRRGDTDTQYF. The CDR3 nucleotides read TGCAGTGCTAAGACCCGCCGGGGGGACACAGATACGCAGTATTTT.

V usage is TRBV7-9 and J usage is TRBJ2-1; possible D gene TRBD2, 6 bases. This CDR3 contains 15 residues. V lost 5 bases, J lost 8 bases, and 19 bases lay in between. Germline assignment: CDR1 SEHNR and CDR2 FQNEAQ (reference sequence). CDR3 sequence reads: CASSSAGRGTDEQFF. The CDR3 bases are TGTGCCAGCAGCAGCGCGGGGAGAGGTACGGATGAGCAGTTCTTC.

This clonotype has only a few counts. The rearrangement links TRBV12-3 or TRBV12-4 to TRBJ1-1; D perhaps matches TRBD1 (6 bases). V lost 2 bases to trimming and J lost 5 bases, with 21 bases between them. This CDR3 is 17 amino acids long. This CDR3 reads CASSLRFGGTRGTEAFF. In DNA, the CDR3 is TGTGCCAGCAGTTTAAGATTCGGCGGGACACGGGGTACTGAAGCTTTCTTT.

This chain joins TRBV24-1 and TRBJ1-4, with D possibly TRBD1 on 6 matching bases. From germline, CDR1 is KGHDR and CDR2 SFDVKD. The CDR3 spans 12 residues. The CDR3 sequence: CAGRGQGGKLFF. The CDR3 DNA reads as TGTGCTGGGCGGGGGCAGGGAGGAAAACTGTTTTTT.

This clonotype was counted between two and nine times. The CDR3 sequence is CASSVGTGYEQYF. The CDR3 nucleotides read TGTGCCAGCAGCGTAGGGACAGGGTACGAGCAGTACTTC. The chain uses TRBV7-6 and TRBJ2-7; 9 bases fit TRBD1. Trimming at V came to 5 bases and at J to 4 bases, leaving 3 bases not matched to a gene. The germline CDR1 and CDR2 sequences are SGHVS and FNYEAQ. CDR3 length: 13 amino acids.

The V call is TRBV18, the J call TRBJ2-3, with 11 bases lining up with TRBD2. The CDR3 consists of 16 residues. Losses at the gene ends were 1 base for V and 3 bases for J; bases not matched to a gene: 3. From germline, CDR1 is KGHSH and CDR2 LQKENI. CDR3 in amino acids: CASSPLAGGPTDTQYF. CDR3 in DNA: TGTGCCAGCTCACCACTAGCGGGGGGGCCGACAGATACGCAGTATTTT.

The chain links TRBV5-1 to TRBJ1-1, with 7 bases matching TRBD1. V was pared by 1 base and J by 3 bases, with 6 bases of the junction left unmatched. This CDR3 is built from 15 residues. CDR1 and CDR2 (germline): SGHRS, YFSETQ. CDR3 sequence: CASSLQPTGDTEAFF. CDR3 DNA sequence: TGCGCCAGCAGCTTGCAGCCTACAGGGGACACTGAAGCTTTCTTT.

This clonotype came up a few times. A much larger clonotype is one base distant, so this may be a read error. CDR3 sequence: CASSLDPGMAYEQYF. In DNA, the CDR3 is TGCGCCAGCAGCTTGGATCCAGGGATGGCCTACGAGCAGTACTTC. The chain links TRBV5-1 to TRBJ2-7; D is perhaps TRBD1 (5 bases). CDR3 length: 15 residues. Between the trimmed V and J ends, which lost 0 bases and 2 bases, there was a span of 12 bases. The germline V gene has CDR1 SGHRS and CDR2 YFSETQ.

This clonotype was detected many times. The gene calls are TRBV5-1 and TRBJ1-1; D is perhaps TRBD1 (6 bases). The length of the CDR3 is 16 residues. CDR1 is SGHRS and CDR2 is YFSETQ in the germline V gene. The germline V and J ends were trimmed by 4 bases and 3 bases, with 19 bases remaining between them. The CDR3 spells CASSQPQGRLYTEAFF. The CDR3 DNA follows: TGCGCCAGCAGCCAACCACAGGGCCGACTTTACACTGAAGCTTTCTTT.

This clonotype was picked up a small number of times. The chain combines TRBV7-9 with TRBJ2-3, with 8 bases that match TRBD2. Trimming removed 4 bases from V and 2 bases from J; junction bases left unmatched: 11. The CDR3 length is 17 residues. In germline, CDR1 is SEHNR, CDR2 FQNEAQ (reference sequence). CDR3 loop: CASSSTRAGASTDTQYF. CDR3 nucleotides: TGTGCCAGCAGCTCGACACGAGCGGGGGCCTCCACAGATACGCAGTATTTT.

In this sample, this clonotype turned up a few times. The chain's CDR3 is CASSQVGGLETQYF. The CDR3 nucleotides read TGCGCCAGCAGCCAAGTCGGGGGACTAGAGACCCAGTACTTC. This chain links TRBV4-3 with TRBJ2-5, with D possibly TRBD2 on 6 matching bases. V lost 1 base, J lost 4 bases, and 10 bases lay in between. The CDR3 has 14 residues. The germline CDR1 and CDR2 sequences are LGHNA and YSLEER.

Only a few counts were recorded for this clonotype. The chain couples TRBV5-4 to TRBJ2-2; unclear D gene. CDR3 size: 13 residues. The germline CDR1 and CDR2 sequences are SGHNT and YYREEE (reference sequence). Trimming pared 1 base from V and 9 bases from J, leaving 10 bases between. The CDR3 spells CASSLLEARELFF. The CDR3 nucleotides are TGTGCCAGCAGCTTGCTGGAAGCCAGGGAGCTGTTTTTT.

This clonotype has more than one count but fewer than ten. The chain employs TRBV4-2 and TRBJ2-1; D remains unclear. V was shortened by 2 bases and J by 7 bases, with 15 bases between the two germline ends. Germline V gene data show CDR1 as LGHNA and CDR2 as YNFKEQ. The CDR3 is made up of 15 amino acids. The CDR3, as DNA: TGTGCCAGCAGCCAAACGCCTTTGGTTGTGAATGAGCAGTTCTTC. Translated, it gives CASSQTPLVVNEQFF.

This chain links TRBV7-2 with TRBJ2-1; 11 bases match TRBD2. Per germline, CDR1 SGHTA and CDR2 FQGNSA. The V gene end was trimmed by 1 base and the J gene end by 5 bases; junction bases not matched to a gene: 1. The CDR3 totals 15 residues. The CDR3 nucleotides are TGTGCCAGCAGCTTAGTAGCGGGGGGGAACAATGAGCAGTTCTTC. This encodes CASSLVAGGNNEQFF.

The chain employs TRBV5-5 and TRBJ2-2, with D possibly being TRBD1 (6 bases). The CDR3 has 16 residues. V was trimmed by 0 bases and J by 0 bases, leaving 9 bases between them. Per the germline V gene, CDR1 is SGHKS and CDR2 is YYEKEE (reference sequence). DNA of the CDR3: TGTGCCAGCAGCTTGGGACCAGGGGCGAACACCGGGGAGCTGTTTTTT. Its translation is CASSLGPGANTGELFF.

This clonotype was seen a few times. The genes are TRBV7-2 and TRBJ2-3, with TRBD2 as a possible D gene (6 bases). Deletions cut 6 bases from V and 0 bases from J, with 10 bases between. This CDR3 has 14 residues. Germline loops: CDR1 SGHTA, CDR2 FQGNSA. Here the CDR3 DNA reads TGTGCCAGCAGGGAGGGACTCAGCACAGATACGCAGTATTTT. It is translated as CASREGLSTDTQYF.

This sequence joins TRBV4-1 and TRBJ2-2; the D gene is possibly TRBD2 (6 bases). Per the germline V gene, CDR1 is MGHRA and CDR2 is YSYEKL. Trimming removed 0 bases at V and 6 bases at J, with 14 bases between. The CDR3 spans 16 residues. CDR3 protein: CASSQDMGGEAGELFF. The CDR3 DNA sequence: TGCGCCAGCAGCCAAGATATGGGAGGCGAGGCCGGGGAGCTGTTTTTT.

This clonotype showed up just a few times. The gene calls are TRBV6-5 and TRBJ1-1; perhaps TRBD1 as D (5 bases). The CDR3 runs to 15 residues. Germline CDR1 is MNHEY and CDR2 is SVGAGI. Trimming left V 0 bases short and J 1 base short, with 9 bases between. The CDR3 reads CASSYSTGPNTEAFF. The CDR3 nucleotides are TGTGCCAGCAGTTACTCAACAGGTCCGAACACTGAAGCTTTCTTT.

This clonotype came up a few times. The CDR3 DNA reads as TGTGCCTGGAGTGTATTCGCGGATCAGCCCCAGCATTTT. Residues: CAWSVFADQPQHF. This chain links TRBV30 with TRBJ1-5, with D unresolved. V was shortened by 0 bases and J by 5 bases, with 8 bases between the two germline ends. Germline CDR1 is GTSNPN and CDR2 is SVGIG (reference sequence). The CDR3 is made up of 13 amino acids. The full variable domain, in which reference TRBV30 and TRBJ1-5 provide the parts outside the CDR3, is SQTIHQWPATLVQPVGSPLSLECTVEGTSNPNLYWYRQAAGRGLQLLFYSVGIGQISSEVPQNLSASRPQDRQFILSSKKLLLSDSGFYLCAWSVFADQPQHFGDGTRLSIL.